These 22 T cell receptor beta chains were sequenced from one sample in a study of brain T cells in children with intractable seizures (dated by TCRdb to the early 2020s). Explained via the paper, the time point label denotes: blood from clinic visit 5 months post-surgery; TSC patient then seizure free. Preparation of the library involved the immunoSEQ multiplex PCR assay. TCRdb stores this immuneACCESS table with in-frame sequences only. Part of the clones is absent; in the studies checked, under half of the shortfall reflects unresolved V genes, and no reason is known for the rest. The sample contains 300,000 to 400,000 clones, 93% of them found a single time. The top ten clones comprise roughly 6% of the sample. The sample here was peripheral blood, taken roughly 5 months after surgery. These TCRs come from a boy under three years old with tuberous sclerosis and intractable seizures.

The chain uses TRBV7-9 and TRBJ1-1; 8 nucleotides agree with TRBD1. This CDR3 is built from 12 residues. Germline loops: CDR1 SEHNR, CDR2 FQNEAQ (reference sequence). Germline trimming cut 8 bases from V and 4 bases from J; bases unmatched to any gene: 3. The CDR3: CASGQGFTEAFF. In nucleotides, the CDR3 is TGTGCCAGCGGACAGGGTTTCACTGAAGCTTTCTTT.

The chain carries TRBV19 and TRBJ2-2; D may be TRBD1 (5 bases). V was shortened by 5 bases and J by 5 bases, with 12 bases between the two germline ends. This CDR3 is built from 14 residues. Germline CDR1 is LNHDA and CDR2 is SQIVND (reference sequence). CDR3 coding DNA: TGTGCCAGTAGTCCAAAGGCAGGGACCGGGGAGCTGTTTTTT. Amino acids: CASSPKAGTGELFF.

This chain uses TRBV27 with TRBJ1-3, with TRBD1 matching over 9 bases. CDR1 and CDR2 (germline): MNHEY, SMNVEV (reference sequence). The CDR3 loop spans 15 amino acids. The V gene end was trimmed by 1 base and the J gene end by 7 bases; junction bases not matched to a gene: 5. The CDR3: CASSLLGTGRNTIYF. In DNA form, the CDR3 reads TGTGCCAGCAGTTTATTGGGGACAGGGAGGAACACCATATATTTT.

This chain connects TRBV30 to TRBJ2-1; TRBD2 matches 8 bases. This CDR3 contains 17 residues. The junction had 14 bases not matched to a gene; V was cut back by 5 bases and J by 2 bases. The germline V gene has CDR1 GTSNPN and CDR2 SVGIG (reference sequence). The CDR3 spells CAWVPRIRRGAYNEQFF. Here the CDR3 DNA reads TGTGCCTGGGTCCCCCGGATTCGGCGGGGGGCCTACAATGAGCAGTTCTTC.

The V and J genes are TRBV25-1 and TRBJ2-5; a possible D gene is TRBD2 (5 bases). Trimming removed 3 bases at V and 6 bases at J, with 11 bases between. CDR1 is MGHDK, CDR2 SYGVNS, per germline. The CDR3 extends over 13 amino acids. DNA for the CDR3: TGTGCCAGCAGTGAGTATAGGGAGAAGACCCAGTACTTC. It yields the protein CASSEYREKTQYF.

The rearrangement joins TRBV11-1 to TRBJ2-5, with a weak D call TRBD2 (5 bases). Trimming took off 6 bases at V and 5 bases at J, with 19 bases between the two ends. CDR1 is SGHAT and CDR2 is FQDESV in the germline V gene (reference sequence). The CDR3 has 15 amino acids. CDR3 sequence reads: CASRPREIDVETQYF. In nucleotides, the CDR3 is TGTGCCAGCAGACCCCGGGAAATTGATGTGGAGACCCAGTACTTC.

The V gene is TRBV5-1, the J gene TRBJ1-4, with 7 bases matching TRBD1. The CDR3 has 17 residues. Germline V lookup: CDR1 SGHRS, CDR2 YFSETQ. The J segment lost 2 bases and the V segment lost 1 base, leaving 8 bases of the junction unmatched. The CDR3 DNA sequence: TGCGCCAGCAGCTTGTACCCAGGGGGGGGGACTAATGAAAAACTGTTTTTT. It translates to CASSLYPGGGTNEKLFF. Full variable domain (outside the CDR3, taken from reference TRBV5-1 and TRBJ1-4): KAGVTQTPRYLIKTRGQQVTLSCSPISGHRSVSWYQQTPGQGLQFLFEYFSETQRNKGNFPGRFSGRQFSNSRSEMNVSTLELGDSALYLCASSLYPGGGTNEKLFFGSGTQLSVL.

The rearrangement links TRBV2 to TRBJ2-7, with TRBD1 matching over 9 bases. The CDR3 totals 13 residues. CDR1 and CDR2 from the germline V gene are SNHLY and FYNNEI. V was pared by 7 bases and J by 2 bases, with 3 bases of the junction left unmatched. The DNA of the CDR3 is TGTGCCAGCACACGACAGGGGGCCTACGAGCAGTACTTC. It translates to CASTRQGAYEQYF.

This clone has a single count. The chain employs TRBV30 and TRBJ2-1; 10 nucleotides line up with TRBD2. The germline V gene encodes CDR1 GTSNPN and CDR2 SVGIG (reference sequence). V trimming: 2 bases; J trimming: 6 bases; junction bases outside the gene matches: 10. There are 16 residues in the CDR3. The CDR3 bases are TGTGCCTGGAGTTCGATTGGACTAGCGGTCCCCAATGAGCAGTTCTTC. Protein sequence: CAWSSIGLAVPNEQFF.

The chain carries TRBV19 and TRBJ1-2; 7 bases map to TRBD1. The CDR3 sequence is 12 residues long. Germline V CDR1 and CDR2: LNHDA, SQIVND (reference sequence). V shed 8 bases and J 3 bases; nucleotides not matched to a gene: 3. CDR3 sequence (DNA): TGTGCCAGTGAAGGGGGCGACTATGGCTACACCTTC. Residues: CASEGGDYGYTF.

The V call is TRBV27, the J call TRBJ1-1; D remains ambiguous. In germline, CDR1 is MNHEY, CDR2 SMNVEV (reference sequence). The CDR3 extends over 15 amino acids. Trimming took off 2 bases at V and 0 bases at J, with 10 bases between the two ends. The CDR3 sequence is CASSLNGVLNTEAFF. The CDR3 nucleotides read TGTGCCAGCAGTTTAAACGGGGTGCTGAACACTGAAGCTTTCTTT.

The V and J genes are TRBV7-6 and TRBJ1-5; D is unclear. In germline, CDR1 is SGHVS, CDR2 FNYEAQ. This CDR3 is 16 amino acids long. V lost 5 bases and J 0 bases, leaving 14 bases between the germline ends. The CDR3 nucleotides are TGTGCCAGCAGCCAGGTGGGCAGTTATAGCAATCAGCCCCAGCATTTT. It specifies CASSQVGSYSNQPQHF.

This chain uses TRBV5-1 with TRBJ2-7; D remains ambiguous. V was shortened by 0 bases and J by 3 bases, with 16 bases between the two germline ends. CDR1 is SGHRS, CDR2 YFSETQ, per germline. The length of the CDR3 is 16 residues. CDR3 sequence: CASSLDWPIIYYEQYF. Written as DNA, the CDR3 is TGCGCCAGCAGCTTGGACTGGCCAATCATATACTACGAGCAGTACTTC.

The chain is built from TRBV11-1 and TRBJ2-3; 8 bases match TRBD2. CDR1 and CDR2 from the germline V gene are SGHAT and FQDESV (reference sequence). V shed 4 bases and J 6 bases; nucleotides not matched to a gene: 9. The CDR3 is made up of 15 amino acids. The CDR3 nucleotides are TGTGCCAGCAGCTCGGGGGGGCAGTCGTTGGATACGCAGTATTTT. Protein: CASSSGGQSLDTQYF. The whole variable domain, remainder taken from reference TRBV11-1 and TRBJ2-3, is EAEVAQSPRYKITEKSQAVAFWCDPISGHATLYWYRQILGQGPELLVQFQDESVVDDSQLPKDRFSAERLKGVDSTLKIQPAELGDSAMYLCASSSGGQSLDTQYFGPGTRLTVL.

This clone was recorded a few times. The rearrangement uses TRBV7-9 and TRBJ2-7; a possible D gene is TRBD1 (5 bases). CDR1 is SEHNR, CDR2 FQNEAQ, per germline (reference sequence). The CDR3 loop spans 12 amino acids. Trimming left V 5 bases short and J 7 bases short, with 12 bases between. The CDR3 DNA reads TGTGCCAGCAGCCCAGCCACAGGAGAGCAGTACTTC. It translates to CASSPATGEQYF.

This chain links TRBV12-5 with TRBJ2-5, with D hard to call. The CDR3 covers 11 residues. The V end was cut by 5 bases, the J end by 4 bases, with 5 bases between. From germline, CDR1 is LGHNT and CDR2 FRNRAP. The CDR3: CASGQSETQYF. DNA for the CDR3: TGTGCTAGTGGTCAATCAGAGACCCAGTACTTC. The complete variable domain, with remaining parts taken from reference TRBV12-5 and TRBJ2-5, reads DARVTQTPRHKVTEMGQEVTMRCQPILGHNTVFWYRQTMMQGLELLAYFRNRAPLDDSGMPKDRFSAEMPDATLATLKIQPSEPRDSAVYFCASGQSETQYFGPGTRLLVL.

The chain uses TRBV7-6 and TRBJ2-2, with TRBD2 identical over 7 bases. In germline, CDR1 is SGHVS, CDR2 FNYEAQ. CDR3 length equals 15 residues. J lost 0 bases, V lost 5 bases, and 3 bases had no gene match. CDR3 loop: CASSPAGANTGELFF. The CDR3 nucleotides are TGTGCCAGCAGCCCGGCGGGGGCGAACACCGGGGAGCTGTTTTTT. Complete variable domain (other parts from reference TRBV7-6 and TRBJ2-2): GAGVSQSPRYKVTKRGQDVALRCDPISGHVSLYWYRQALGQGPEFLTYFNYEAQQDKSGLPNDRFSAERPEGSISTLTIQRTEQRDSAMYRCASSPAGANTGELFFGEGSRLTVL.

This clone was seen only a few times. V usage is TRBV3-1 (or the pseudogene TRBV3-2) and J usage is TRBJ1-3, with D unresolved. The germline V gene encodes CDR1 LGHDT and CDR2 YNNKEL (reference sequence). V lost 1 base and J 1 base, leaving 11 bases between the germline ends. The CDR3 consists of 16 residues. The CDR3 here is CASSQVPATSGNTIYF. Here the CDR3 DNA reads TGTGCCAGCAGCCAAGTTCCAGCCACTTCTGGAAACACCATATATTTT.

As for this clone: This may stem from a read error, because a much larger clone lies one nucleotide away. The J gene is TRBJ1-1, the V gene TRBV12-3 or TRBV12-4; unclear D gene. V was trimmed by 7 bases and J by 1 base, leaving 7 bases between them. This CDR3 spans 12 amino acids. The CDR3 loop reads CASTGWNTEAFF. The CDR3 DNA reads TGTGCCAGCACGGGGTGGAACACTGAAGCTTTCTTT.

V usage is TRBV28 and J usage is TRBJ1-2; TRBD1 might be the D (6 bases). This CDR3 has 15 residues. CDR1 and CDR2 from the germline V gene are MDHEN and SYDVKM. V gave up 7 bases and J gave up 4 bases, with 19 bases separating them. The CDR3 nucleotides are TGTGCCAGCACAAATCCGGCGGGGGGGGCCTATGGCTACACCTTC. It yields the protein CASTNPAGGAYGYTF.

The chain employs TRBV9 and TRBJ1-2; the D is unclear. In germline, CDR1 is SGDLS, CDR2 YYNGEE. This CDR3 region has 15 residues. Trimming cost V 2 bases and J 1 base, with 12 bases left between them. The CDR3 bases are TGTGCCAGCAGCGTCCACACATCCGATAACTATGGCTACACCTTC. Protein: CASSVHTSDNYGYTF.

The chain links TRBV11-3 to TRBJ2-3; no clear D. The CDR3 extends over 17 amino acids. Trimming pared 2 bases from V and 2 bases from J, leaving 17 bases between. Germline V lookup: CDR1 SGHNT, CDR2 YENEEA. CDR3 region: CASSLSSAGAVTDTQYF. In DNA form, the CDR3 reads TGTGCCAGCAGCTTATCGTCCGCAGGTGCTGTCACAGATACGCAGTATTTT.